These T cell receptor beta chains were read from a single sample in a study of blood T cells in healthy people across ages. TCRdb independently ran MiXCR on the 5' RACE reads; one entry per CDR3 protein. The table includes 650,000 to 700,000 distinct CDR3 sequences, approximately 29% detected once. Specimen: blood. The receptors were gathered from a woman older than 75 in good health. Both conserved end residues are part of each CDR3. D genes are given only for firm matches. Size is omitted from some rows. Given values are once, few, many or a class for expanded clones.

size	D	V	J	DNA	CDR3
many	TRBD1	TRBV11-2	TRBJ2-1	TGTGCCAGCAGCTCCTCACCGGGACAGGGCCACAATGAGCAGTTCTTC	CASSSSPGQGHNEQFF
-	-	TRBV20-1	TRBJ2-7	TGCAGTGCTAGAGTGGGCAGCTTTTACGAGCAGTACTTC	CSARVGSFYEQYF
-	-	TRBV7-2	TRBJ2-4	TGTGCCAGCAGCCTGGACCCCATGGTCGTTCAGTACTTC	CASSLDPMVVQYF
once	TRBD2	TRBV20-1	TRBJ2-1	TGCAGTGCTAGAGATAGTGATTGGGGGGGAGGGGTCTACAATGAGCAGTTCTTC	CSARDSDWGGGVYNEQFF
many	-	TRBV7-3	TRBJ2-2	TGTGCCAGCAGCTCGCAGGGGGGGGCGAACACCGGGGAGCTGTTTTTT	CASSSQGGANTGELFF
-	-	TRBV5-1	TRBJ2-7	TGCGCCAGCAGCCCTTCGGGGTTTCACTACGAGCAGTACTTC	CASSPSGFHYEQYF
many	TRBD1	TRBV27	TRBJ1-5	TGTGCCAGCAGTTTATCGGACAGGACTGCCTTCAATCAGCCCCAGCATTTT	CASSLSDRTAFNQPQHF
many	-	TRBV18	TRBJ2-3	TGTGCCAGCTCACCACTTAAGGGAACAGATACGCAGTATTTT	CASSPLKGTDTQYF
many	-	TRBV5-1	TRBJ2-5	TGCGCCAGCAGCTTCGGCAGGAGCCAAGAGACCCAGTACTTC	CASSFGRSQETQYF
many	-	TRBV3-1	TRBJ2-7	TGTGCCAGCAGCCAAGATGAGGGTCCCCTTCTCTACGAGCAGTACTTC	CASSQDEGPLLYEQYF
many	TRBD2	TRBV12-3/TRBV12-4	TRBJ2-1	TGTGCCAGCAGCCCCGCTGGAGCGGGGGTCAGTGAGCAGTTCTTC	CASSPAGAGVSEQFF
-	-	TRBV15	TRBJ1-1	TGTGCCACCAGCCTGGACGGGTACACTGAAGCTTTCTTT	CATSLDGYTEAFF
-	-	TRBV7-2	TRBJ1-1	TGTGCCAGCAGCAAAGGGACATATTCTGAAGCTTTCTTT	CASSKGTYSEAFF
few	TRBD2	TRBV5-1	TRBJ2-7	TGCGCCAGCAGCTTGGGTGCGGGGGGTCCCTACGAGCAGTACTTC	CASSLGAGGPYEQYF
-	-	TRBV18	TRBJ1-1	TGTGCCAGCTCACCACAAAACGGAGGGATTGAAGCTTTCTTT	CASSPQNGGIEAFF
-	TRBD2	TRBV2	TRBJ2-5	TGTGCCAGCAGGGTTAGCGGGGGGGTGAGAGAGACCCAGTACTTC	CASRVSGGVRETQYF
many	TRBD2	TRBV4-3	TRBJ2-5	TGCGCCAGCAGCCAAACTAGCGGGGGGTACCAAGAGACCCAGTACTTC	CASSQTSGGYQETQYF
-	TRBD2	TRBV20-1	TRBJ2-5	TGCAGTGCTAGAGATACTAGCGAAGAGACCCAGTACTTC	CSARDTSEETQYF
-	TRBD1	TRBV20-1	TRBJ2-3	TGCAGTGCTTGGGACAGCACTAGCACAGATACGCAGTATTTT	CSAWDSTSTDTQYF
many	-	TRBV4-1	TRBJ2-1	TGCGCCAGCAGCCAAGTTCCGGGACTTGGGTTTTGGTTCTTC	CASSQVPGLGFWFF
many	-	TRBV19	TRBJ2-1	TGTGCCAGTAGTCCCCCGGACCCAAGCGAGCAGTTCTTC	CASSPPDPSEQFF
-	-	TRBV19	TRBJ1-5	TGTGCCAGTACCTTCCTGCCGGACTATAGCAATCAGCCCCAGCATTTT	CASTFLPDYSNQPQHF
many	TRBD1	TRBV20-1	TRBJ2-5	TGCAGTGCTGGATTCCGGGACAGGGCGGTGACCCAGTACTTC	CSAGFRDRAVTQYF
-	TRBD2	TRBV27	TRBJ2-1	TGTGCCAGCAGTCCCTTCCCTAGCGGCTACAATGAGCAGTTCTTC	CASSPFPSGYNEQFF
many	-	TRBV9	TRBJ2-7	TGTGCCAGCAGCGTAGCGGAAGGGTTCTACGAGCAGTACTTC	CASSVAEGFYEQYF
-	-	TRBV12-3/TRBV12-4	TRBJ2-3	TGTGCCAGCAGTTGGGGGCAGAGAGCAGATACGCAGTATTTT	CASSWGQRADTQYF
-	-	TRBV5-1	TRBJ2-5	TGCGCCAGCAGCTTGGGGGATGGGGCCGGGTACTTC	CASSLGDGAGYF
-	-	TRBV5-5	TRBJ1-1	TGTGCCAGCAGCTTGAGTTCGGTCTATGAAGCTTTCTTT	CASSLSSVYEAFF
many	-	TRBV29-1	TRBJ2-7	TGCAGCGTTGGTCGGGGGTCAGGCGAGCAGTACTTC	CSVGRGSGEQYF